This TCR beta chain came from a study of CD8 T cells in Susac syndrome. The study, taken as a whole, reports: A relatively small number of individuals underwent TCR sequencing and HLA analysis.

Details on this clonotype: Its antigen is undetermined.

Sequencing of TCR beta, carried out with a high-throughput approach, was applied to CD8+ and CD4+ T cells from the blood. Both CD4+ and CD8+ T cells were negatively isolated, and TEMRA cells underwent FACS enrichment. With random hexamers, roughly 0.45 to 1 ug RNA was reverse transcribed. A multiplex approach, immunoSEQ multiplex PCR, amplified TCR beta CDR3 across 54 Vbeta and 13 Jbeta. TCRdb reprocessed the immunoSEQ multiplex PCR reads via MiXCR and lists one record per CDR3 protein. Here the sample spans a few hundred thousand distinct CDR3 sequences, about 96% being singletons. This CDR3 is 18 amino acids long. Trimming left V 2 bases short and J 2 bases short, with 20 bases between.

J is TRBJ2-3 and V is TRBV23-1, with D perhaps TRBD1 (5 bases). TRBV23-1 is an open reading frame, and its role is uncertain. This receptor was identified in a human donor with multiple sclerosis. The sequencing input was CD4+ T cells from PBMCs. The CDR3 nucleotides are TGCGCCAGCAGTCAACCGTCCGCTCGGGCAGGGATCACAGATACGCAGTATTTT. It yields the protein CASSQPSARAGITDTQYF.